One sample yielded the 5 T cell receptor beta chains listed below, sequenced in a study of OX40 agonist ivuxolimab in advanced cancers. The data were produced by immunoSEQ multiplex PCR, yet TCRdb's version contains in-frame clones alone and is incomplete. The sample carries 60,000 to 80,000 clones, 84% recorded once. The specimen was CD4+ or CD8+ T cells sorted from blood, collected in a trial of the OX40 agonist ivuxolimab. The source is an adult with an advanced solid tumor such as melanoma, head and neck, liver or kidney cancer.

The rearrangement joins TRBV14 to TRBJ2-3, with D hard to call. This CDR3 comprises 11 residues. V lost 0 bases and J 7 bases, leaving 2 bases between the germline ends. Germline V gives CDR1 SGHDN, CDR2 FVKESK. CDR3: CASSQDYTQYF. The CDR3 nucleotides read TGTGCCAGCAGCCAAGATTATACGCAGTATTTT. Full variable domain (rest looked up from reference TRBV14 and TRBJ2-3): EAGVTQFPSHSVIEKGQTVTLRCDPISGHDNLYWYRRVMGKEIKFLLHFVKESKQDESGMPNNRFLAERTGGTYSTLKVQPAELEDSGVYFCASSQDYTQYFGPGTRLTVL.

V gene TRBV21-1 combines with J gene TRBJ1-1; TRBD1, the table's D call, was not compared with the DNA. TRBV21-1 is marked as a pseudogene. The CDR3 runs to 13 residues. The CDR3 nucleotides read TGTGCCAGCAGCGGACAGGATAACACTGAAGCTTTCTTT. Amino acid sequence: CASSGQDNTEAFF.

The rearrangement uses TRBV9 and TRBJ2-1; TRBD2 matches at 9 bases. The CDR3 is 15 residues long. V gave up 4 bases and J gave up 7 bases; unmatched junction bases: 9. The germline CDR1 and CDR2 sequences are SGDLS and YYNGEE. The CDR3 region is CASSPRIAGDNEQFF. CDR3 nucleotide sequence: TGTGCCAGCAGCCCCAGGATAGCGGGGGATAATGAGCAGTTCTTC.

This clone was observed a handful of times. This chain links TRBV2 with TRBJ1-5, with D possibly TRBD1 on 5 matching bases. V was shortened by 4 bases and J by 6 bases, with 10 bases between the two germline ends. The CDR3 is 13 amino acids. CDR1 is SNHLY and CDR2 is FYNNEI in the germline V gene. CDR3 in DNA: TGTGCCAGCAGTGTCAGGGTCCTTCAGCCCCAGCATTTT. Its translation: CASSVRVLQPQHF.

This clone was observed a single time. The gene calls are TRBV9 and TRBJ2-6, with 7 bases that match TRBD2. This CDR3 contains 20 residues. Germline V gene data show CDR1 as SGDLS and CDR2 as YYNGEE. V was pared by 0 bases and J by 4 bases, with 16 bases of the junction left unmatched. Here the CDR3 DNA reads TGTGCCAGCAGCGTAGGTCCTAGTAGGTGGGGAGGGACCGGGGCCAACGTCCTGACTTTC. This gives the protein CASSVGPSRWGGTGANVLTF.